The rows below give T cell receptor beta chains drawn from one sample of a study of response to subunit inactivated influenza vaccine. A single record per CDR3 protein comes from TCRdb applying MiXCR to the RT-PCR reads. The table includes about 190,000 distinct CDR3 sequences, around 14% detected once. Sequenced material: CD8+ T cells sorted from PBMCs, taken around 5 days after vaccination. These receptors were obtained from a man aged 50 or older who received an inactivated influenza vaccine. CDR3s include the opening cysteine and the closing phenylalanine or tryptophan. The D gene is left open where the match is weak. Size is omitted from some rows. Given values are once, few, many or a class for expanded clones.

CDR3 DNA: TGTGCCACCAGCAGGCCGGGGGGGGCCAACGTCCTGACTTTC
CDR3 protein: CATSRPGGANVLTF
J gene: TRBJ2-6
D gene: NA
clone size: few
V gene: TRBV15

CDR3 DNA: TGTGCCAGCAGTGCCCAGACAGGGTTAGTCTACGAGCAGTACTTC
CDR3 protein: CASSAQTGLVYEQYF
J gene: TRBJ2-7
D gene: TRBD1
clone size: NA
V gene: TRBV28

CDR3 DNA: TGTGCCAGCAGCTCTCGGGACATCGAACTAGCGGCATACAATGAGCAGTTCTTC
CDR3 protein: CASSSRDIELAAYNEQFF
J gene: TRBJ2-1
D gene: TRBD2
clone size: NA
V gene: TRBV28

CDR3 DNA: TGCGCCAGCAGCCGACCCAGGACCGGCGACGGGTCCTACAATGAGCAGTTCTTC
CDR3 protein: CASSRPRTGDGSYNEQFF
J gene: TRBJ2-1
D gene: NA
clone size: few
V gene: TRBV5-1

CDR3 DNA: TGTGCCAGCGGGGAGCCGGGTCGCACAGATACGCAGTATTTT
CDR3 protein: CASGEPGRTDTQYF
J gene: TRBJ2-3
D gene: NA
clone size: few
V gene: TRBV6-1

CDR3 DNA: TGTGCCAGCAGTGTGCGGGGGGTCCAAGAGACCCAGTACTTC
CDR3 protein: CASSVRGVQETQYF
J gene: TRBJ2-5
D gene: TRBD2
clone size: few
V gene: TRBV12-3/TRBV12-4

CDR3 DNA: TGTGCCAGCAGCGTAGGGGGCGGAGGGCCCCAGCATTTT
CDR3 protein: CASSVGGGGPQHF
J gene: TRBJ1-5
D gene: NA
clone size: few
V gene: TRBV9

CDR3 DNA: TGTGCCAGCAGCTCCCCGTCCGGAGCGGACCACACAGATACGCAGTATTTT
CDR3 protein: CASSSPSGADHTDTQYF
J gene: TRBJ2-3
D gene: NA
clone size: many
V gene: TRBV7-8

CDR3 DNA: TGCAGTGCTAGAGATCTAGGGCAGTTTAAAAAGTTCTTC
CDR3 protein: CSARDLGQFKKFF
J gene: TRBJ2-1
D gene: NA
clone size: NA
V gene: TRBV20-1

CDR3 DNA: TGTGCCAGCAGGTCCCGGGACGGCCCCTACAATGAGCAGTTCTTC
CDR3 protein: CASRSRDGPYNEQFF
J gene: TRBJ2-1
D gene: NA
clone size: once
V gene: TRBV27

CDR3 DNA: TGCGCCAGCAGTGGGCAGGGTAAAGGGTTTCAGCAGTACTTC
CDR3 protein: CASSGQGKGFQQYF
J gene: TRBJ2-7
D gene: NA
clone size: NA
V gene: TRBV10-2

CDR3 DNA: TGTGCCAGCAGTTACGGGCAATGGGACGGAGGCCCAAAAGAGACCCAGTACTTC
CDR3 protein: CASSYGQWDGGPKETQYF
J gene: TRBJ2-5
D gene: NA
clone size: few
V gene: TRBV6-2/TRBV6-3

CDR3 DNA: TGTGCCAGCAGCTACCGGGACCAAGATGAAAAACTGTTTTTT
CDR3 protein: CASSYRDQDEKLFF
J gene: TRBJ1-4
D gene: NA
clone size: NA
V gene: TRBV7-9

CDR3 DNA: TGTGCCAGCAGCGCCACAGGAGCCGGGGCCAACGTCCTGACTTTC
CDR3 protein: CASSATGAGANVLTF
J gene: TRBJ2-6
D gene: NA
clone size: NA
V gene: TRBV9

CDR3 DNA: TGTGCCAGCAGTTACTCGATCGCCCAGTTGAACACTGAAGCTTTCTTT
CDR3 protein: CASSYSIAQLNTEAFF
J gene: TRBJ1-1
D gene: NA
clone size: many
V gene: TRBV6-5

CDR3 DNA: TGCGCCAGCAGCCAAGATAAGCTAGCGGGGAACACCGGGGAGCTGTTTTTT
CDR3 protein: CASSQDKLAGNTGELFF
J gene: TRBJ2-2
D gene: TRBD2
clone size: NA
V gene: TRBV4-3

CDR3 DNA: TGTGCCAGCAGTTACCTCCGCGGCTACGAGCAGTACTTC
CDR3 protein: CASSYLRGYEQYF
J gene: TRBJ2-7
D gene: NA
clone size: many
V gene: TRBV6-2/TRBV6-3

CDR3 DNA: TGCGCCAGCAGCCCATGGGCCGGGACGGAAAAACGCGAGCAGTACTTC
CDR3 protein: CASSPWAGTEKREQYF
J gene: TRBJ2-7
D gene: NA
clone size: many
V gene: TRBV5-1

CDR3 DNA: TGTGCCAGCAGCGTAGAGGGCAGCGGGGGGCACAATGAGCAGTTCTTC
CDR3 protein: CASSVEGSGGHNEQFF
J gene: TRBJ2-1
D gene: TRBD2
clone size: few
V gene: TRBV9

CDR3 DNA: TGCGCCAGCAGCTTGGACAGGGGGCCCGAGCAGTACTTC
CDR3 protein: CASSLDRGPEQYF
J gene: TRBJ2-7
D gene: TRBD1
clone size: NA
V gene: TRBV5-1

CDR3 DNA: TGCGCCAGCAGCCTGGACAGGGGTGCAGATACGCAGTATTTT
CDR3 protein: CASSLDRGADTQYF
J gene: TRBJ2-3
D gene: TRBD1
clone size: NA
V gene: TRBV4-3

CDR3 DNA: TGTGCCAGCAGCTACCGACTAGCGGGTCGACACAATGAGCAGTTCTTC
CDR3 protein: CASSYRLAGRHNEQFF
J gene: TRBJ2-1
D gene: TRBD2
clone size: NA
V gene: TRBV11-2

CDR3 DNA: TGTGCCAGCAGCGTAGGTATTTGGGACAGTTCTTACGAGCAGTACTTC
CDR3 protein: CASSVGIWDSSYEQYF
J gene: TRBJ2-7
D gene: TRBD1
clone size: once
V gene: TRBV9

CDR3 DNA: TGCGCCAGCAGCCTCAACGTGTGGACTGAAGCTTTCTTT
CDR3 protein: CASSLNVWTEAFF
J gene: TRBJ1-1
D gene: NA
clone size: NA
V gene: TRBV5-1

CDR3 DNA: TGTGCGACCACTTCGGGATCTGGGGCCAACGTCCTGACTTTC
CDR3 protein: CATTSGSGANVLTF
J gene: TRBJ2-6
D gene: NA
clone size: NA
V gene: TRBV7-2

CDR3 DNA: TGCAGTGCGCCACTAGCGGGAGGGAGCTCCTACAATGAGCAGTTCTTC
CDR3 protein: CSAPLAGGSSYNEQFF
J gene: TRBJ2-1
D gene: TRBD2
clone size: NA
V gene: TRBV20-1

CDR3 DNA: TGTGCCAGCAGCCCTGGGGGTAGCGGGGTCTACAATGAGCAGTTCTTC
CDR3 protein: CASSPGGSGVYNEQFF
J gene: TRBJ2-1
D gene: TRBD2
clone size: NA
V gene: TRBV9

CDR3 DNA: TGTGCCAGCGCGGCACTAGCTTACCAAGAGACCCAGTACTTC
CDR3 protein: CASAALAYQETQYF
J gene: TRBJ2-5
D gene: NA
clone size: few
V gene: TRBV12-3/TRBV12-4

CDR3 DNA: TGTGCCAGCAGCTCCCGGGACAGGGATTCCTACGAGCAGTACTTC
CDR3 protein: CASSSRDRDSYEQYF
J gene: TRBJ2-7
D gene: TRBD1
clone size: NA
V gene: TRBV11-2

CDR3 DNA: TGTGCCAGCAGCGTAGCGGGAGATTCCCCCTACGAGCAGTACTTC
CDR3 protein: CASSVAGDSPYEQYF
J gene: TRBJ2-7
D gene: NA
clone size: NA
V gene: TRBV9

CDR3 DNA: TGCGCCAGCAGCTTGGCCAAGGTTCGACTAGATGAGACCCAGTACTTC
CDR3 protein: CASSLAKVRLDETQYF
J gene: TRBJ2-5
D gene: NA
clone size: many
V gene: TRBV5-1

CDR3 DNA: TGCGCCAGCAGCCCGTGGGGCCAGAGCTCCTACGAGCAGTACTTC
CDR3 protein: CASSPWGQSSYEQYF
J gene: TRBJ2-7
D gene: NA
clone size: NA
V gene: TRBV5-1

CDR3 DNA: TGTGCCAGCAGCCAAGAGGACAGGTACTATGAGCAGTTCTTC
CDR3 protein: CASSQEDRYYEQFF
J gene: TRBJ2-1
D gene: TRBD1
clone size: NA
V gene: TRBV7-2

CDR3 DNA: TGTGCCAGCAGCGGTAGCACCATAAGGGCCACCGGGGAGCTGTTTTTT
CDR3 protein: CASSGSTIRATGELFF
J gene: TRBJ2-2
D gene: NA
clone size: NA
V gene: TRBV9

CDR3 DNA: TGTGCCACCAGTACAGGGGCTGTTGAGCAGTTCTTC
CDR3 protein: CATSTGAVEQFF
J gene: TRBJ2-1
D gene: TRBD1
clone size: few
V gene: TRBV24-1

CDR3 DNA: TGCGCCAGCAGCCAAGTCCAGGGAAGTATAAACACTGAAGCTTTCTTT
CDR3 protein: CASSQVQGSINTEAFF
J gene: TRBJ1-1
D gene: NA
clone size: many
V gene: TRBV4-1

CDR3 DNA: TGCAGCGTTGACGGGGGGGGGTACAATGAGCAGTTCTTC
CDR3 protein: CSVDGGGYNEQFF
J gene: TRBJ2-1
D gene: TRBD2
clone size: few
V gene: TRBV29-1

CDR3 DNA: TGTGCCTGGAGTGTACACGGGGGTCGCACTGAAGCTTTCTTT
CDR3 protein: CAWSVHGGRTEAFF
J gene: TRBJ1-1
D gene: NA
clone size: NA
V gene: TRBV30

CDR3 DNA: TGTGCCAGCAGCCAAGATTTTAGGAGCAGCTCCTATAATTCACCCCTCCACTTT
CDR3 protein: CASSQDFRSSSYNSPLHF
J gene: TRBJ1-6
D gene: NA
clone size: many
V gene: TRBV4-2

CDR3 DNA: TGTGCCATCAGTGAGTTTCTAGCGGGGGCGCATAGCACAGATACGCAGTATTTT
CDR3 protein: CAISEFLAGAHSTDTQYF
J gene: TRBJ2-3
D gene: TRBD2
clone size: many
V gene: TRBV10-3

CDR3 DNA: TGTGCCAGCAGCGATTCGGTGGATCCGCACAATGAGCAGTTCTTC
CDR3 protein: CASSDSVDPHNEQFF
J gene: TRBJ2-1
D gene: NA
clone size: NA
V gene: TRBV9

CDR3 DNA: TGTGCCACCAGCAGAGTGGCGATCCCAAACACAGTCTATGGCTACACCTTC
CDR3 protein: CATSRVAIPNTVYGYTF
J gene: TRBJ1-2
D gene: NA
clone size: NA
V gene: TRBV15

CDR3 DNA: TGCAGTGCTAGGACAGGACGCACCGGGGAGCTGTTTTTT
CDR3 protein: CSARTGRTGELFF
J gene: TRBJ2-2
D gene: NA
clone size: few
V gene: TRBV20-1

CDR3 DNA: TGTGCCAGCAGCACCAGGGGGCTGGCAGATACGCAGTATTTT
CDR3 protein: CASSTRGLADTQYF
J gene: TRBJ2-3
D gene: TRBD1
clone size: many
V gene: TRBV7-2

CDR3 DNA: TGTGCCACCAGTGATTGGGGGGCGGACACTGAAGCTTTCTTT
CDR3 protein: CATSDWGADTEAFF
J gene: TRBJ1-1
D gene: NA
clone size: few
V gene: TRBV24-1

CDR3 DNA: TGCAGCGTTGAAGAACTAGCGGGTATGGGAGAGACCCAGTACTTC
CDR3 protein: CSVEELAGMGETQYF
J gene: TRBJ2-5
D gene: TRBD2
clone size: NA
V gene: TRBV29-1

CDR3 DNA: TGTGCCAGCAGTACCGGGATCAAGGACGAGCAGTACTTC
CDR3 protein: CASSTGIKDEQYF
J gene: TRBJ2-7
D gene: NA
clone size: NA
V gene: TRBV6-6

CDR3 DNA: TGTGCCAGCAGTTGGGGGACAGTCCACAATGAGCAGTTCTTC
CDR3 protein: CASSWGTVHNEQFF
J gene: TRBJ2-1
D gene: TRBD1
clone size: few
V gene: TRBV12-3/TRBV12-4

CDR3 DNA: TGTGCCAGCAGTTTGGGGCACCCTAGCACAGATACGCAGTATTTT
CDR3 protein: CASSLGHPSTDTQYF
J gene: TRBJ2-3
D gene: NA
clone size: many
V gene: TRBV12-3/TRBV12-4

CDR3 DNA: TGTGCCAGCAGCTCGCACAACCGGGAGCTAACTGAAGCTTTCTTT
CDR3 protein: CASSSHNRELTEAFF
J gene: TRBJ1-1
D gene: NA
clone size: NA
V gene: TRBV7-9

CDR3 DNA: TGTGCCAGCAGTTACTCCCCGGAGGGGGGAGCATACTCCTACAATGAGCAGTTCTTC
CDR3 protein: CASSYSPEGGAYSYNEQFF
J gene: TRBJ2-1
D gene: NA
clone size: NA
V gene: TRBV6-2/TRBV6-3

CDR3 DNA: TGTGCCAGCAGCTTAAGACAGGGTGGAGAAAAACTGTTTTTT
CDR3 protein: CASSLRQGGEKLFF
J gene: TRBJ1-4
D gene: TRBD1
clone size: many
V gene: TRBV7-8

CDR3 DNA: TGTGCCAGCAGTTCTGGGGGCGAGCAGCCCCAGCATTTT
CDR3 protein: CASSSGGEQPQHF
J gene: TRBJ1-5
D gene: NA
clone size: few
V gene: TRBV6-5

CDR3 DNA: TGTGCCACCAGCAGAGTCCATGGAAGGCAGGGATACATTCAGTACTTC
CDR3 protein: CATSRVHGRQGYIQYF
J gene: TRBJ2-4
D gene: NA
clone size: NA
V gene: TRBV15